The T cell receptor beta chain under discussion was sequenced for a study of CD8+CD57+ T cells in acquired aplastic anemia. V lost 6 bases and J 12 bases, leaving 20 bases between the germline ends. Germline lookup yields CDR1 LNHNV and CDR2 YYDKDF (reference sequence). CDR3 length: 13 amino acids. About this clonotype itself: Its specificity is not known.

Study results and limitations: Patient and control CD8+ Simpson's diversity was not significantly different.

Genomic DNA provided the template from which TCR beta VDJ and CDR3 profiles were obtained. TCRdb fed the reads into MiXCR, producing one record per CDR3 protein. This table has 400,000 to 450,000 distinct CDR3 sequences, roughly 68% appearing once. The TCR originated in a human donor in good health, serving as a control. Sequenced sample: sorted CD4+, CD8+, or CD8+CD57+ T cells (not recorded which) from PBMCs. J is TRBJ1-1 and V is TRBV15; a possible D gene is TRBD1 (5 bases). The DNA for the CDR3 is TGTGCCACCAGTTTAAAGGGGCTCGGTGCCCCTTTCTTT. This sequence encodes CATSLKGLGAPFF. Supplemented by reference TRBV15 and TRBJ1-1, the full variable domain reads DAMVIQNPRYQVTQFGKPVTLSCSQTLNHNVMYWYQQKSSQAPKLLFHYYDKDFNNEADTPDNFQSRRPNTSFCFLDIRSPGLGDTAMYLCATSLKGLGAPFFGQGTRLTVV.